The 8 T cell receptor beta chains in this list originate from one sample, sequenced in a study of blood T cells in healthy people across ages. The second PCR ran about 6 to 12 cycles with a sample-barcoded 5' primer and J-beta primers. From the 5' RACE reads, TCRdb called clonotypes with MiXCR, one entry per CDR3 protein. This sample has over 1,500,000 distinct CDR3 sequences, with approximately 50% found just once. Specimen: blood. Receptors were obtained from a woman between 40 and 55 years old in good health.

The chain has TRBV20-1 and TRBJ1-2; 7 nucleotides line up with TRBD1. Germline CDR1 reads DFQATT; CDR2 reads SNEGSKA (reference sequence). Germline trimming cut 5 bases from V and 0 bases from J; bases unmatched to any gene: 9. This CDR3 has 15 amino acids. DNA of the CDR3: TGCAGTGCTCGATTGACGGACAGGTCTAACTATGGCTACACCTTC. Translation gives CSARLTDRSNYGYTF.

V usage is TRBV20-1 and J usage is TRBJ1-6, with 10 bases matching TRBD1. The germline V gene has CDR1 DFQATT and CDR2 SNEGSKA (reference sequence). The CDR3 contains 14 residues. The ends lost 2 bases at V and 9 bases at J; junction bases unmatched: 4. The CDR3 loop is CSARRDRGLSPLHF. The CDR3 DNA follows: TGCAGTGCTAGACGAGACAGGGGGCTTTCACCCCTCCACTTT.

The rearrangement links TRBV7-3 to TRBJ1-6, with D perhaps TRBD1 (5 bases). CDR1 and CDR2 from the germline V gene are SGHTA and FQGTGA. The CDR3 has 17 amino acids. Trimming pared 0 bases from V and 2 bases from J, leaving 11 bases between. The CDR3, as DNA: TGTGCCAGCAGCTTAACTTCGGGGACCGCCTATAATTCACCCCTCCACTTT. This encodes CASSLTSGTAYNSPLHF.

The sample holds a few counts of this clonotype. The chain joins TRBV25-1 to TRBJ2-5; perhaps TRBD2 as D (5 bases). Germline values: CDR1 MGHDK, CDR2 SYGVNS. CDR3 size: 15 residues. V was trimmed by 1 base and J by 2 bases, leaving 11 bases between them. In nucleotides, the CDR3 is TGTGCCAGCAGTGAATTCGGGATATTACAAGAGACCCAGTACTTC. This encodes CASSEFGILQETQYF. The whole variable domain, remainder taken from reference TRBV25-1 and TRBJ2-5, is EADIYQTPRYLVIGTGKKITLECSQTMGHDKMYWYQQDPGMELHLIHYSYGVNSTEKGDLSSESTVSRIRTEHFPLTLESARPSHTSQYLCASSEFGILQETQYFGPGTRLLVL.

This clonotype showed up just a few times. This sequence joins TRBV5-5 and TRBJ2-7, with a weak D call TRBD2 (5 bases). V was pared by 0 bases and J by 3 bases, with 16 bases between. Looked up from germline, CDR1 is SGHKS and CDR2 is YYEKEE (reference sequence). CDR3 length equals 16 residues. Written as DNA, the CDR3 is TGTGCCAGCAGCTTGGAACCTAGCCTCCAATACTACGAGCAGTACTTC. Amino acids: CASSLEPSLQYYEQYF. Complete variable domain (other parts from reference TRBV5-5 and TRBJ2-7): DAGVTQSPTHLIKTRGQQVTLRCSPISGHKSVSWYQQVLGQGPQFIFQYYEKEERGRGNFPDRFSARQFPNYSSELNVNALLLGDSALYLCASSLEPSLQYYEQYFGPGTRLTVT.

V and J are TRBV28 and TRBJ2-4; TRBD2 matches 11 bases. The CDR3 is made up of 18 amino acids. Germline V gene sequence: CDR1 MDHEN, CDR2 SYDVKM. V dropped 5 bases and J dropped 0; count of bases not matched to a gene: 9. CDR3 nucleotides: TGTGCCAGCAGTCCTGCTACTAGCGGGGGAATAGCCAAAAACATTCAGTACTTC. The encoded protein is CASSPATSGGIAKNIQYF.

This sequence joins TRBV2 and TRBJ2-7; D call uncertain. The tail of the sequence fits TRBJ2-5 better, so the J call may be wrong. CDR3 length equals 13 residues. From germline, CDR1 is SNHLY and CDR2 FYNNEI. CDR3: CASRRARGETQYF. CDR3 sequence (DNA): TGTGCCAGCCGGCGAGCCCGCGGAGAGACCCAGTACTTC.

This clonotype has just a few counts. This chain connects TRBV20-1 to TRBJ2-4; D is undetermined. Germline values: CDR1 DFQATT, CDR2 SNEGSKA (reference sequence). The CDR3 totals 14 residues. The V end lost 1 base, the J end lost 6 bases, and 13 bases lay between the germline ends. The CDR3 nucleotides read TGCAGTGCTAGAGCCAACCTGGCAGGAAACATTCAGTACTTC. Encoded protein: CSARANLAGNIQYF.